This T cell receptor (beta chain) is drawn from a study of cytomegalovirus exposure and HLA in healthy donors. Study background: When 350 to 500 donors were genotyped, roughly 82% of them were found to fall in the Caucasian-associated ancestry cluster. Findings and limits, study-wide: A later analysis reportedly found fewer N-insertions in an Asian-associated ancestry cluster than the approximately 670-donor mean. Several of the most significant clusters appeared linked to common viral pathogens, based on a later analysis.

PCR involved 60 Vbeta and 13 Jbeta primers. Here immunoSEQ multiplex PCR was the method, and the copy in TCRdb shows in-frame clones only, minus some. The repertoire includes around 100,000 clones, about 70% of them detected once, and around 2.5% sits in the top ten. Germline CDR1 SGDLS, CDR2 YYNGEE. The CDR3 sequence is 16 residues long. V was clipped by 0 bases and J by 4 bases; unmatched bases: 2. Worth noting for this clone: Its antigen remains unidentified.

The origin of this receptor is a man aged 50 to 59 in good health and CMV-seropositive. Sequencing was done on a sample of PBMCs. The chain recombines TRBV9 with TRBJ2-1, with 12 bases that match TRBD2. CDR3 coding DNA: TGTGCCAGCAGCGTAGCTGGACTAGCGGGATACAATGAGCAGTTCTTC. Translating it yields CASSVAGLAGYNEQFF. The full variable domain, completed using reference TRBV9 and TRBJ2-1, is DSGVTQTPKHLITATGQRVTLRCSPRSGDLSVYWYQQSLDQGLQFLIQYYNGEERAKGNILERFSAQQFPDLHSELNLSSLELGDSALYFCASSVAGLAGYNEQFFGPGTRLTVL.